These 7 T cell receptor beta chains share one sample of origin, sequenced in a study of blood T cell repertoires in COVID-19. Only in-frame clones appear in the TCRdb table, and some are missing; sequencing was by immunoSEQ multiplex PCR. The data hold fewer than 150,000 clones, with about 87% observed a single time. The sequencing input was peripheral blood. All receptors derive from a woman aged 55-75 years with acute or convalescent COVID-19.

The J gene is TRBJ2-4, the V gene TRBV18, with D uncertain. Germline lookup yields CDR1 KGHSH and CDR2 LQKENI. The V gene lost 0 bases and the J gene lost 8 bases, with 14 bases spanning the gap. The CDR3 has 15 residues. CDR3 DNA sequence: TGTGCCAGCTCACCACCGGCCAGCGTCGATGACATTCAGTACTTC. The encoded protein is CASSPPASVDDIQYF.

This clone has a single count. The V and J genes are TRBV7-2 and TRBJ2-3, with TRBD2 as a possible D gene (5 bases). Germline CDR1 reads SGHTA; CDR2 reads FQGNSA. The CDR3 length is 16 residues. Trimming left V 0 bases short and J 2 bases short, with 12 bases between. The CDR3 coding sequence is TGTGCCAGCAGCTTAGCCCTGGTCGGGGTCACAGATACGCAGTATTTT. This encodes CASSLALVGVTDTQYF.

This rearrangement joins TRBV11-2 to TRBJ2-7; the match to TRBD2 covers 8 bases. The CDR3 totals 13 residues. The germline CDR1 and CDR2 sequences are SGHAT and FQNNGV. The V and J ends lost 1 base and 13 bases, in that order; junction bases with no gene match: 9. The CDR3 bases are TGTGCCAGCAGCTTAGCAGGAGTGGGACTAGGATACGTC. This gives the protein CASSLAGVGLGYV.

The rearrangement uses TRBV19 and TRBJ2-4; no reliable D call. Germline loops: CDR1 LNHDA, CDR2 SQIVND (reference sequence). V was cut by 6 bases and J by 0 bases, with 6 bases left in between. The CDR3 sequence is 13 residues long. CDR3 coding DNA: TGTGCCAGTAGCTACTTAGCCAAAAACATTCAGTACTTC. Translation: CASSYLAKNIQYF.

The rearrangement links TRBV7-2 to TRBJ1-4; 7 bases fit TRBD1. CDR1 is SGHTA and CDR2 is FQGNSA in the germline V gene. CDR3 size: 15 residues. The trim removed 5 bases at V and 8 bases at J, leaving 11 bases unmatched. In DNA form, the CDR3 reads TGTGCCAGCAGCCGCGACAGACAGGGCAGGGAAAAACTGTTTTTT. Protein product: CASSRDRQGREKLFF.

The V and J genes are TRBV18 and TRBJ1-6; 8 bases are shared with TRBD1. Germline V CDR1 and CDR2: KGHSH, LQKENI. V gave up 5 bases and J gave up 7 bases; unmatched junction bases: 7. The CDR3 runs to 15 residues. The CDR3 reads CASSFGQGENSPLHF. CDR3 nucleotides: TGTGCCAGCTCATTCGGACAGGGTGAGAATTCACCCCTCCACTTT.

The genes are TRBV6-4 and TRBJ1-6; D unclear. The V gene lost 8 bases and the J gene lost 0 bases, with 14 bases spanning the gap. The CDR3 sequence is 16 residues long. From germline, CDR1 is MRHNA and CDR2 SNTAGT. The CDR3 nucleotides are TGTGCCAGCCCGGCCCGGACTGACTCCTATAATTCACCCCTCCACTTT. This gives the protein CASPARTDSYNSPLHF.